This TCR beta chain was documented in a study of shared clonotypes between healthy human individuals. Per germline, CDR1 KGHSH and CDR2 LQKENI. The CDR3 runs to 17 residues. Trimming took 5 bases from V and 5 from J, leaving 24 bases between them. Naive CD8 populations comprised CD45RO-negative cells positively selected for CCR7, excluding terminally differentiated effector memory CD45RA+ cells. TCRdb keeps only in-frame clones here, not all; method: immunoSEQ multiplex PCR. The sample carries hundreds of thousands of clones, approximately 95% recorded once. The J gene is TRBJ1-2, the V gene TRBV18; tentatively, D is TRBD1 (5 bases). The sample comprised naive CD8+ T cells sorted from blood. This receptor was taken from a woman in her twenties or thirties in good health. CDR3 coding DNA: TGTGCCAGCTCATTCCGGGACGGCGTTTCCCTCTCATATGGCTACACCTTC. This encodes CASSFRDGVSLSYGYTF.